Listed below are T cell receptor beta chains from one sample, sequenced in a study of breast tumors, draining lymph nodes, adjacent tissues. TCRdb reanalysed the multiplex PCR reads using MiXCR and keeps one entry per CDR3 protein. Altogether more than 20,000 distinct CDR3 sequences are present, roughly 60% being singletons, with the ten largest covering roughly an eighth. The source material was breast tumor tissue. These receptors came from a female donor with breast cancer. Some clones in this sample may be carry-over from other donors' samples. The CDR3 runs from the conserved cysteine through the conserved F or W. D genes are given only for firm matches. Clone size is stated in some rows and not others, as once, few, many or a class when expanded.

v_gene,abundance,j_gene,d_gene,CDR3nt,CDR3aa
TRBV11-2,.,TRBJ1-4,.,TGTGCCAGCAGCTTAGACTTGGGAGGTGGGAATGAAAAACTGTTTTTT,CASSLDLGGGNEKLFF
TRBV7-2,once,TRBJ2-7,.,TGTGCCAGCAGCTTAAGGGAGGTCCACGAGCAGTACTTC,CASSLREVHEQYF
TRBV10-3,.,TRBJ2-5,TRBD2,TGTGCCATCAGTGGAAGCGGGACCTCTCAAGAGACCCAGTACTTC,CAISGSGTSQETQYF
TRBV7-9,.,TRBJ1-4,TRBD1,TGTGCCAGCAGCCTTCGACAGGGGATCTCTGAAAAACTGTTTTTT,CASSLRQGISEKLFF
TRBV7-9,.,TRBJ2-1,TRBD1,TGTGCCAGCTTAGGACCGACAGGGGGAGGGTACAATGAGCAGTTCTTC,CASLGPTGGGYNEQFF
TRBV20-1,.,TRBJ1-4,.,TGCAGTGCTAGTCCGGCTGCAACTAATGAAAAACTGTTTTTT,CSASPAATNEKLFF
TRBV11-3,.,TRBJ2-2,.,TGTGCCAGCAGCTTATCTGGGGACACCGGGGAGCTGTTTTTT,CASSLSGDTGELFF
TRBV7-3,.,TRBJ2-3,.,TGTGCCAGCAGCTTATACGGGAGACAAGATACGCAGTATTTT,CASSLYGRQDTQYF
TRBV4-1,once,TRBJ2-3,.,TGTGCCAGCAGCCAAGGTCGGCCCCCCGGAGATACGCAGTATTTT,CASSQGRPPGDTQYF
TRBV6-5,once,TRBJ2-7,TRBD2,TGTGCCAGCAGTTGCGGACTAGCGGTCGAGCAGTACTTC,CASSCGLAVEQYF
TRBV7-9,.,TRBJ2-7,TRBD1,TGTGCCAGCAGCTTATCAGGGGGCCACTACGAGCAGTACTTC,CASSLSGGHYEQYF
TRBV9,.,TRBJ1-2,TRBD1,TGTGCCAGCAACGACAGGGTGGACGGCTACACCTTC,CASNDRVDGYTF
TRBV29-1,many,TRBJ2-1,.,TGCAGCGTTCTAACACAGGGAGTTTACAATGAGCAGTTCTTC,CSVLTQGVYNEQFF
TRBV6-6,many,TRBJ1-2,.,TGTGCCAGCAGTCACTCGAGTGCAGGGGCAAAGAACTATGGCTACACCTTC,CASSHSSAGAKNYGYTF
TRBV20-1,.,TRBJ2-7,TRBD1,TGCAGTGCTAGTTCGACAGGGAGCTACGAGCAGTACTTC,CSASSTGSYEQYF
TRBV7-4,.,TRBJ1-2,.,TGTGCCAGCAGCGCCCGGGTGGGTGGCTACACCTTC,CASSARVGGYTF
TRBV6-5,.,TRBJ2-1,.,TGTACCAGCAGCAGGGTGGGGAACTACAATGAACAGTTCTTC,CTSSRVGNYNEQFF